The sequence of this TCR beta chain was determined in a study of T cells after yellow fever vaccination. Study in general: The authors prepared low-cell-number fractions using SMART-Seq v4 Ultra Low Input.

Study-wide points: The booster response re-showed most primary clones: approximately 95% CD4, around 85% CD8.

TCRdb reprocessed the 5' RACE reads via MiXCR and lists one record per CDR3 protein. The sample includes some 48,000 distinct CDR3 sequences, around 6.4% of them seen just once. The germline V gene has CDR1 SEHNR and CDR2 FQNEAQ (reference sequence). This CDR3 region has 17 residues. The trim removed 1 base at V and 7 bases at J, leaving 12 bases unmatched. The chain employs TRBV7-9 and TRBJ1-2; 10 bases agree with TRBD1. This receptor was identified in a young man who received the YFV17D yellow fever vaccine. The material sequenced was PBMCs, either bulk or a sorted T-cell subset (CD4+, CD8+, memory, or dextramer-sorted; not recorded which), taken 45 days after the yellow fever booster vaccination. For the CDR3, the DNA is TGTGCCAGCAGCTTAGTCGGGACAGGGGAATTGCTAAGTGGCTACACCTTC. Amino acids: CASSLVGTGELLSGYTF.